The 29 T cell receptor beta chains in this list originate from one sample, sequenced in a study of control samples from healthy donors and cancer patients. The table came from immunoSEQ multiplex PCR; TCRdb's copy has only in-frame clones and leaves some out. Among more than 100,000 clones listed, 70% to 90% were seen once. The sequenced material came from blood. These receptors were obtained from a man between 35 and 55 years old in good health.

The chain has TRBV10-2 and TRBJ1-1; TRBD1 matches 7 bases. Per germline, CDR1 WSHSY and CDR2 SAAADI. Trimming took 5 bases from V and 4 from J; bases not matched to a gene: 4. This CDR3 is 13 amino acids long. The CDR3 spells CASSFDRVTEAFF. In DNA form, the CDR3 reads TGCGCCAGCAGTTTTGACAGGGTCACTGAAGCTTTCTTT.

This chain links TRBV5-1 with TRBJ1-6; possibly TRBD1 for D (5 bases). V shed 3 bases and J shed 4 bases, with 17 bases lying between them. CDR1 is SGHRS and CDR2 is YFSETQ in the germline V gene. The CDR3 length is 17 residues. The CDR3 loop reads CASSSGHLGGYNSPLHF. CDR3 in DNA: TGCGCCAGCAGCTCGGGCCATCTGGGGGGATATAATTCACCCCTCCACTTT. The whole variable domain, filled in from reference TRBV5-1 and TRBJ1-6, reads KAGVTQTPRYLIKTRGQQVTLSCSPISGHRSVSWYQQTPGQGLQFLFEYFSETQRNKGNFPGRFSGRQFSNSRSEMNVSTLELGDSALYLCASSSGHLGGYNSPLHFGNGTRLTVT.

This chain links TRBV7-9 with TRBJ1-3, with D possibly being TRBD1 (5 bases). Per germline, CDR1 SEHNR and CDR2 FQNEAQ (reference sequence). Trimming took 1 base from V and 0 from J, leaving 7 bases between them. The CDR3 runs 15 residues. CDR3: CASSLGQSSGNTIYF. The CDR3 bases are TGTGCCAGCAGCTTAGGACAGAGCTCTGGAAACACCATATATTTT.

This clone came up a few times. This chain links TRBV5-8 with TRBJ1-1; possibly TRBD1 for D (5 bases). Trimming cost V 4 bases and J 4 bases, with 20 bases left between them. CDR1 SGHTS and CDR2 YDEGEE come from the germline V gene. This CDR3 has 16 residues. CDR3 DNA sequence: TGTGCCAGCAGCCCTGGGGCACCTCTTCTGGGCACTGAAGCTTTCTTT. Translation gives CASSPGAPLLGTEAFF.

The chain combines TRBV5-6 with TRBJ1-3; TRBD1 might be the D (6 bases). In germline, CDR1 is SGHDT, CDR2 YYEEEE. The CDR3 spans 16 residues. V lost 1 base to trimming and J lost 0 bases, with 11 bases between them. This CDR3 reads CASSLPGVSSGNTIYF. As DNA, the CDR3 is TGTGCCAGCAGCTTGCCAGGGGTCAGCTCTGGAAACACCATATATTTT.

The V and J genes are TRBV18 and TRBJ1-5, with D perhaps TRBD1 (6 bases). The CDR3 extends over 15 amino acids. The V gene's germline CDR1 is KGHSH and CDR2 LQKENI. V was cut by 3 bases and J by 6 bases, with 15 bases left in between. CDR3 DNA: TGTGCCAGCTCACCTCGTGGGGGGCTCGGTCAGCCCCAGCATTTT. Encoded protein: CASSPRGGLGQPQHF.

The chain joins TRBV3-1 (or the pseudogene TRBV3-2) to TRBJ2-7; D is possibly TRBD2 (5 bases). Trimming left V 1 base short and J 3 bases short, with 7 bases between. Germline CDR1 reads LGHDT; CDR2 reads YNNKEL (reference sequence). This CDR3 region has 13 residues. CDR3 sequence (DNA): TGTGCCAGCAGCCAAGCCGGGGACTACGAGCAGTACTTC. Translated, it gives CASSQAGDYEQYF.

This clone was recorded only once. The J gene is TRBJ2-3, the V gene TRBV4-1; no reliable D call. CDR1 MGHRA and CDR2 YSYEKL come from the germline V gene. The CDR3 is made up of 16 amino acids. V lost 1 base, J lost 1 base, and 12 bases lay in between. DNA for the CDR3: TGCGCCAGCAGCCAAGGGACCGCCTCGGGCACAGATACGCAGTATTTT. Translated: CASSQGTASGTDTQYF.

The chain is built from TRBV24-1 and TRBJ1-4, with TRBD1 matching over 11 bases. Looked up from germline, CDR1 is KGHDR and CDR2 is SFDVKD. The junction had 3 bases not matched to a gene; V was cut back by 5 bases and J by 2 bases. The CDR3 is made up of 16 amino acids. CDR3 residues: CATSVRTGGTNEKLFF. DNA of the CDR3: TGTGCCACCAGTGTCAGGACAGGGGGCACTAATGAAAAACTGTTTTTT.

DNA for the CDR3: TGTGCCAGCAGCTTCGGGGACAGGGCAGGAACTGAAGCTTTCTTT. This codes for CASSFGDRAGTEAFF. V and J are TRBV7-9 and TRBJ1-1; 9 bases map to TRBD1. The ends lost 3 bases at V and 5 bases at J; junction bases unmatched: 7. The CDR3 is 15 amino acids. Per the germline V gene, CDR1 is SEHNR and CDR2 is FQNEAQ (reference sequence).

The chain recombines TRBV3-1 (or the pseudogene TRBV3-2) with TRBJ2-7, with no clear D. Per the germline V gene, CDR1 is LGHDT and CDR2 is YNNKEL (reference sequence). The CDR3 sequence is 16 residues long. The V gene lost 0 bases and the J gene lost 0 bases, with 12 bases spanning the gap. As DNA, the CDR3 is TGTGCCAGCAGCCAAGATTCTAAGGTAATCTCCTACGAGCAGTACTTC. Its protein is CASSQDSKVISYEQYF.

V gene TRBV5-1 combines with J gene TRBJ2-7, with TRBD1 identical over 10 bases. The CDR3 length is 16 residues. V gave up 0 bases and J gave up 4 bases; unmatched junction bases: 7. CDR1 and CDR2 (germline): SGHRS, YFSETQ. The CDR3 nucleotides are TGCGCCAGCAGCTTGGAGGGACAGGGGAGGGGGTACGAGCAGTACTTC. Translating gives CASSLEGQGRGYEQYF.

The chain uses TRBV7-2 and TRBJ1-4, with 8 bases matching TRBD1. With V trimmed by 6 bases and J by 3 bases, 6 bases remained unmatched. The CDR3 loop spans 15 amino acids. CDR1 and CDR2 (germline): SGHTA, FQGNSA. The CDR3 region is CASRRQTGANEKLFF. In DNA, the CDR3 is TGTGCCAGCAGACGCCAGACAGGGGCTAATGAAAAACTGTTTTTT.

The V call is TRBV19, the J call TRBJ1-2; D unresolved. This CDR3 has 15 residues. CDR1 and CDR2 from the germline V gene are LNHDA and SQIVND (reference sequence). Trimming pared 1 base from V and 4 bases from J, leaving 13 bases between. CDR3 DNA: TGTGCCAGTAGTATAGTACCGGGAGCCCCCTATGGCTACACCTTC. Its translation: CASSIVPGAPYGYTF.

This chain joins TRBV24-1 and TRBJ2-2, with D perhaps TRBD2 (6 bases). This CDR3 has 17 amino acids. CDR1 and CDR2 (germline): KGHDR, SFDVKD. Trimming stripped 1 base from V and 4 bases from J, with 15 bases between. CDR3: CATSDFIVGGLTGELFF. As DNA, the CDR3 is TGTGCCACCAGTGATTTTATCGTGGGGGGTCTCACCGGGGAGCTGTTTTTT.

The V gene is TRBV12-3 or TRBV12-4, the J gene TRBJ1-4; D call uncertain. Trimming pared 3 bases from V and 4 bases from J, leaving 0 bases between. CDR3 size: 11 residues. The CDR3 region is CASSFNEKLFF. The CDR3 nucleotides read TGTGCCAGCAGTTTTAATGAAAAACTGTTTTTT.

The chain combines TRBV6-5 with TRBJ2-3; the match to TRBD2 covers 14 bases. Per germline, CDR1 MNHEY and CDR2 SVGAGI. The CDR3 length is 14 residues. Trimming at V came to 7 bases and at J to 6 bases, leaving 3 bases not matched to a gene. This chain's CDR3 is CASMRLAGGDTQYF. As DNA, the CDR3 is TGTGCCAGCATGAGACTAGCGGGGGGGGATACGCAGTATTTT.

The gene calls are TRBV7-3 and TRBJ2-1; the match to TRBD2 covers 8 bases. Germline CDR1 and CDR2: SGHTA and FQGTGA. The J segment lost 3 bases and the V segment lost 5 bases, leaving 6 bases of the junction unmatched. The CDR3 loop spans 15 amino acids. CDR3 loop: CASSPGLAGYNEQFF. For the CDR3, the DNA is TGTGCCAGCAGCCCCGGACTAGCCGGCTACAATGAGCAGTTCTTC.

V usage is TRBV7-8 and J usage is TRBJ2-3; 10 bases are shared with TRBD2. The trim removed 1 base at V and 5 bases at J, leaving 3 bases unmatched. This CDR3 comprises 15 residues. Germline-derived CDR1 and CDR2 are SGHVS and FQNEAQ. The CDR3 DNA sequence: TGTGCCAGCAGCTTAGGGGCTAGCGGGGGAGATACGCAGTATTTT. Protein sequence: CASSLGASGGDTQYF.

This chain links TRBV29-1 with TRBJ2-7, with D possibly being TRBD2 (7 bases). The CDR3 totals 11 residues. Trimming left V 6 bases short and J 4 bases short, with 10 bases between. Germline V gene lookup returns CDR1 SQVTM and CDR2 ANQGSEA. The CDR3 region has the DNA TGCAGCGTAGGGAGGGGGTACGAGCAGTACTTC. Translated: CSVGRGYEQYF.

Only a few counts were recorded for this clone. The gene calls are TRBV5-6 and TRBJ1-1; tentatively, D is TRBD1 (6 bases). The V gene's germline CDR1 is SGHDT and CDR2 YYEEEE. CDR3 length: 16 amino acids. V was trimmed by 4 bases and J by 3 bases, leaving 19 bases between them. CDR3 protein: CASSTGTSFWDTEAFF. CDR3 coding DNA: TGTGCCAGCAGCACCGGGACATCCTTCTGGGACACTGAAGCTTTCTTT.

The V and J genes are TRBV18 and TRBJ1-1; D is undetermined. This CDR3 is built from 16 residues. V was cut by 2 bases and J by 0 bases, with 13 bases left in between. The germline V gene has CDR1 KGHSH and CDR2 LQKENI. The CDR3 protein is CASSPSVLSMNTEAFF. DNA for the CDR3: TGTGCCAGCTCACCATCGGTCCTTAGCATGAACACTGAAGCTTTCTTT.

The V call is TRBV3-1 (or the pseudogene TRBV3-2), the J call TRBJ2-5, with D hard to call. The length of the CDR3 is 13 residues. The germline CDR1 and CDR2 sequences are LGHDT and YNNKEL (reference sequence). The V and J ends lost 4 bases and 3 bases respectively, with 9 bases between them. DNA for the CDR3: TGTGCCAGCAGCCCCCAGATCGAAGAGACCCAGTACTTC. Translating gives CASSPQIEETQYF.

The genes are TRBV4-3 and TRBJ1-2; 8 bases match TRBD1. V lost 3 bases and J lost 4; bases outside the gene matches: 4. This CDR3 comprises 14 residues. CDR1 LGHNA and CDR2 YSLEER come from the germline V gene. The CDR3 DNA reads TGCGCCAGCAGCCACCCAGGACAGGGCTATGGCTACACCTTC. Translation: CASSHPGQGYGYTF.

The V call is TRBV7-8, the J call TRBJ2-2, with 9 nucleotides matching TRBD2. Germline CDR1 SGHVS, CDR2 FQNEAQ. V lost 1 base to trimming and J lost 4 bases; unmatched junction nucleotides: 10. The CDR3 covers 18 residues. CDR3 in DNA: TGTGCCAGCAGCTTAGAGAACGCGGGGGGGCTGGGCACCGGGGAGCTGTTTTTT. Its protein is CASSLENAGGLGTGELFF.

This clone has a handful of counts. J is TRBJ2-3 and V is TRBV24-1, with D possibly TRBD1 on 6 matching bases. The V gene's germline CDR1 is KGHDR and CDR2 SFDVKD. This CDR3 is built from 14 residues. The V gene lost 10 bases and the J gene lost 0 bases, with 13 bases spanning the gap. The CDR3 here is CATRGGSSTDTQYF. The CDR3 bases are TGTGCCACTCGAGGGGGTTCTAGCACAGATACGCAGTATTTT.

This sequence joins TRBV5-6 and TRBJ2-7; D unclear. Germline CDR1 is SGHDT and CDR2 is YYEEEE. The length of the CDR3 is 18 residues. V was clipped by 2 bases and J by 4 bases, with 25 bases between them. The DNA of the CDR3 is TGTGCCAGCAGCTTATTTATTTGGACCGCTAGTTCGTCTTACGAGCAGTACTTC. It encodes CASSLFIWTASSSYEQYF.

The V and J genes are TRBV5-1 and TRBJ1-2; unclear D gene. V gave up 0 bases and J gave up 7 bases, with 7 bases separating them. The germline CDR1 and CDR2 sequences are SGHRS and YFSETQ. The CDR3 loop spans 12 amino acids. The CDR3 sequence: CASSLASGGYTF. The CDR3 region has the DNA TGCGCCAGCAGCTTGGCCTCGGGTGGCTACACCTTC.

The chain couples TRBV19 to TRBJ2-1; D may be TRBD1 (6 bases). Trimming cost V 6 bases and J 2 bases, with 14 bases left between them. CDR3 size: 15 residues. CDR1 and CDR2 from the germline V gene are LNHDA and SQIVND (reference sequence). The CDR3 loop is CASRAIDRTYNEQFF. CDR3 DNA: TGTGCCAGTAGAGCTATAGACAGGACCTACAATGAGCAGTTCTTC.